This TCR beta chain was found in a study of human T cells and chemical hapten exposure. Time point defined: pre-sensitization, week 0. Treatment indicated: therapeutic diphenylcyclopropenone sensitization with weekly scalp DPC. The length of the CDR3 is 18 residues. Trimming removed 1 base at V and 3 bases at J, with 20 bases between. Germline V lookup: CDR1 SGHDT, CDR2 YYEEEE. TCRdb reprocessed the RACE reads with MiXCR, giving one entry per CDR3 protein. The sample holds about 98,000 distinct CDR3 sequences; more than 10% are singletons and the top ten take about 3%. This clonotype has more than one count but fewer than ten.

The TCR was taken from a woman aged 55 to 70 with alopecia areata. Some clones in this sample may be carry-over from other donors' samples. V usage is TRBV5-6 and J usage is TRBJ1-5, with D possibly TRBD1 on 6 matching bases. The sample was whole blood, taken in connection with sensitization to the hapten diphenylcyclopropenone (DPC). The CDR3 nucleotides are TGTGCCAGCAGCTTGAGGGGGGCCCGTACACTTTTCAATCAGCCCCAGCATTTT. Amino acids: CASSLRGARTLFNQPQHF.